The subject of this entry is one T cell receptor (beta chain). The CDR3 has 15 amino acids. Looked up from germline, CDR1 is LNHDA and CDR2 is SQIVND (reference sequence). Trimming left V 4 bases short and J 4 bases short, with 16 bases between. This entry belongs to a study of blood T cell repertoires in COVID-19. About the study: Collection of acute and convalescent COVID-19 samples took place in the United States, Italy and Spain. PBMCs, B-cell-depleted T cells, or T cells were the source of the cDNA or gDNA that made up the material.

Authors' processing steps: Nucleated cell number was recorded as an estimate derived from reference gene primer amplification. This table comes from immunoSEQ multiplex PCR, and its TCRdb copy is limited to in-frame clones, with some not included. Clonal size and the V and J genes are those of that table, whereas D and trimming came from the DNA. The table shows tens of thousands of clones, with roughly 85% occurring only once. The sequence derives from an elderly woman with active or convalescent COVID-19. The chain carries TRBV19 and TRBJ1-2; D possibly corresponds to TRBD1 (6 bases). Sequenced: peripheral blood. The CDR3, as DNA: TGTGCCAGTAGTAAACCAGGGGCTATATTCTATGGCTACACCTTC. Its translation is CASSKPGAIFYGYTF.